This entry lists 26 T cell receptor beta chains sequenced from one sample in a study of cytomegalovirus exposure and HLA in healthy donors. A multiplex PCR was run with 60 Vbeta primers and 13 Jbeta primers. Method: immunoSEQ multiplex PCR; TCRdb's copy keeps in-frame clones and lacks some. The sample lists around 140,000 clones; about 10% were seen once. The sample was PBMCs. The receptor set was obtained from a woman aged 40 to 50 in good health and CMV-seropositive.

This clone appeared a few times. This chain connects TRBV29-1 to TRBJ2-4; 8 bases align to TRBD1. The CDR3 length is 15 residues. V trimming: 0 bases; J trimming: 8 bases; junction bases outside the gene matches: 9. The germline CDR1 and CDR2 sequences are SQVTM and ANQGSEA. CDR3 region: CSVEDRGRGLDIQYF. DNA of the CDR3: TGCAGCGTTGAAGATCGGGGCAGGGGGCTGGACATTCAGTACTTC.

This clone has only a few counts. V gene TRBV19 combines with J gene TRBJ1-2, with 10 bases identical to TRBD1. CDR1 LNHDA and CDR2 SQIVND come from the germline V gene (reference sequence). The length of the CDR3 is 17 residues. V dropped 3 bases and J dropped 1; count of bases not matched to a gene: 8. The CDR3 coding sequence is TGTGCCAGTAGTATCAATCGACAGGGGGCGATTAACTATGGCTACACCTTC. Its protein product is CASSINRQGAINYGYTF.

This clone has only a few counts. The chain carries TRBV7-3 and TRBJ2-1; 8 bases map to TRBD2. With 5 bases clipped from V and 4 bases from J, the junction kept 7 bases outside the gene matches. CDR1 is SGHTA, CDR2 FQGTGA, per germline. CDR3 length: 15 residues. This CDR3 reads CASSPLGGAYNEQFF. CDR3 nucleotides: TGTGCCAGCAGCCCCCTCGGGGGGGCATACAATGAGCAGTTCTTC.

The rearrangement uses TRBV5-4 and TRBJ2-5, with 11 positions matching TRBD2. Trimming cost V 4 bases and J 5 bases; bases outside gene matches: 7. From germline, CDR1 is SGHNT and CDR2 YYREEE (reference sequence). CDR3 length: 15 residues. The DNA of the CDR3 is TGTGCCAGCAGCGTGACTAGCGGGGTAGGGGAGACCCAGTACTTC. Amino acid sequence: CASSVTSGVGETQYF.

In its sample, this clone was seen a few times. The rearrangement joins TRBV7-2 to TRBJ1-2, with D possibly TRBD1 on 6 matching bases. The CDR3 runs 15 residues. Germline CDR1 reads SGHTA; CDR2 reads FQGNSA. Between the trimmed V and J ends, which lost 2 bases and 6 bases, there was a span of 16 bases. In nucleotides, the CDR3 is TGTGCCAGCAGCTTAACAGGGTCTCGACGGAATGGCTACACCTTC. Protein: CASSLTGSRRNGYTF.

This sequence joins TRBV6-5 and TRBJ1-3, with D maybe TRBD1 (5 bases). Germline lookup yields CDR1 MNHEY and CDR2 SVGAGI. Trimming left V 7 bases short and J 3 bases short, with 13 bases between. CDR3 length: 14 amino acids. Written as DNA, the CDR3 is TGTGCCAGCACCCCGGGACTCGGTGGAAACACCATATATTTT. It yields the protein CASTPGLGGNTIYF.

V and J are TRBV7-2 and TRBJ1-6; TRBD1 matches 8 bases. Looked up from germline, CDR1 is SGHTA and CDR2 is FQGNSA. This CDR3 contains 16 residues. With 1 base clipped from V and 7 bases from J, the junction kept 6 bases outside the gene matches. CDR3 loop: CASSLVAGGANSPLHF. CDR3 DNA: TGTGCCAGCAGCTTAGTGGCAGGGGGCGCAAATTCACCCCTCCACTTT. The whole variable domain, filled in from reference TRBV7-2 and TRBJ1-6, reads GAGVSQSPSNKVTEKGKDVELRCDPISGHTALYWYRQSLGQGLEFLIYFQGNSAPDKSGLPSDRFSAERTGGSVSTLTIQRTQQEDSAVYLCASSLVAGGANSPLHFGNGTRLTVT.

In this sample, this clone turned up a few times. V gene TRBV5-1 combines with J gene TRBJ1-1; possibly TRBD1 for D (6 bases). The ends were cut back, 0 bases at V and 2 bases at J, with 14 bases in the middle. The CDR3 has 16 amino acids. CDR1 is SGHRS, CDR2 YFSETQ, per germline. CDR3: CASSLEQGVINTEAFF. DNA of the CDR3: TGCGCCAGCAGCTTGGAACAGGGAGTTATTAACACTGAAGCTTTCTTT.

This clone turned up a few times. The chain recombines TRBV5-4 with TRBJ1-2, with D uncertain. This CDR3 comprises 14 residues. In germline, CDR1 is SGHNT, CDR2 YYREEE (reference sequence). V lost 0 bases, J lost 2 bases, and 8 bases lay in between. In DNA form, the CDR3 reads TGTGCCAGCAGCTTGGCCTACGGGAACTATGGCTACACCTTC. Residues: CASSLAYGNYGYTF.

This clone occurred a few times. The V call is TRBV11-2, the J call TRBJ1-5, with D possibly being TRBD1 (5 bases). CDR1 is SGHAT and CDR2 is FQNNGV in the germline V gene. V was cut by 1 base and J by 4 bases, with 8 bases left in between. CDR3 size: 14 residues. In DNA form, the CDR3 reads TGTGCCAGCAGCTTAGTCGGGGGTAATCAGCCCCAGCATTTT. Protein sequence: CASSLVGGNQPQHF.

This clone has only a few counts. This chain joins TRBV6-5 and TRBJ1-2, with D perhaps matching TRBD1 (6 bases). Germline lookup yields CDR1 MNHEY and CDR2 SVGAGI. Between the trimmed V and J ends, which lost 7 bases and 2 bases, there was a span of 14 bases. The CDR3 consists of 14 residues. The CDR3 sequence: CASTPHGTNYGYTF. CDR3 nucleotides: TGTGCCAGCACTCCCCACGGGACAAACTATGGCTACACCTTC.

The V call is TRBV18, the J call TRBJ1-4; D gene ambiguous. Germline CDR1 reads KGHSH; CDR2 reads LQKENI. This CDR3 is 12 amino acids long. Trimming cost V 6 bases and J 5 bases, with 7 bases left between them. The CDR3 DNA follows: TGTGCCAGCTCCCCGACAAATGAAAAACTGTTTTTT. Translating it yields CASSPTNEKLFF.

The table lists this clone with a few counts. The J gene is TRBJ2-7, the V gene TRBV2; 13 nucleotides align to TRBD2. The germline V gene encodes CDR1 SNHLY and CDR2 FYNNEI. V was pared by 6 bases and J by 3 bases, with 2 bases of the junction left unmatched. This CDR3 has 14 residues. CDR3: CASRGLAGIYEQYF. Here the CDR3 DNA reads TGTGCCAGCAGGGGACTAGCGGGGATCTACGAGCAGTACTTC.

The V gene is TRBV29-1, the J gene TRBJ1-2; the D gene is possibly TRBD1 (6 bases). Per germline, CDR1 SQVTM and CDR2 ANQGSEA. The CDR3 spans 13 residues. V lost 6 bases and J 4 bases, leaving 15 bases between the germline ends. Written as DNA, the CDR3 is TGCAGCGTGCCTACAGGGAGCTCCTATGGCTACACCTTC. Encoded protein: CSVPTGSSYGYTF.

This clone was seen only a few times. The chain couples TRBV2 to TRBJ1-2; D remains unclear. The germline CDR1 and CDR2 sequences are SNHLY and FYNNEI. This CDR3 spans 12 amino acids. The V end was cut by 4 bases, the J end by 8 bases, with 11 bases between. The CDR3, as DNA: TGTGCCAGCAGTGGGGAGACCGGAGGCTACACCTTC. Translating it yields CASSGETGGYTF.

This clone was found a few times. The chain combines TRBV6-1 with TRBJ1-6, with D possibly TRBD1 on 6 matching bases. Germline V lookup: CDR1 MNHNS, CDR2 SASEGT. The CDR3 is made up of 15 amino acids. V was clipped by 7 bases and J by 1 base, with 11 bases between them. This chain's CDR3 is CASKEGVSYNSPLHF. The CDR3 coding sequence is TGTGCCAGCAAAGAGGGGGTTTCCTATAATTCACCCCTCCACTTT.

This clone occurred a few times. This chain links TRBV12-5 with TRBJ2-4, with TRBD1 matching 7 bases. The CDR3 length is 15 residues. CDR1 is LGHNT, CDR2 FRNRAP, per germline. With 2 bases clipped from V and 3 bases from J, the junction kept 4 bases outside the gene matches. The CDR3 is CASGLQGQIKNIQYF. CDR3 in DNA: TGTGCTAGTGGTTTGCAGGGACAGATCAAAAACATTCAGTACTTC.

This clone was observed a handful of times. The V call is TRBV29-1, the J call TRBJ1-5; 9 bases match TRBD1. V lost 1 base and J lost 1; bases outside the gene matches: 14. This CDR3 comprises 19 residues. Germline assignment: CDR1 SQVTM and CDR2 ANQGSEA. CDR3 DNA sequence: TGCAGCGTTGAAGGGAAGGGACAGGGAATTGGAGCGAGCAATCAGCCCCAGCATTTT. It codes for CSVEGKGQGIGASNQPQHF. Combining the CDR3 with reference TRBV29-1 and TRBJ1-5 gives the whole variable domain SAVISQKPSRDICQRGTSLTIQCQVDSQVTMMFWYRQQPGQSLTLIATANQGSEATYESGFVIDKFPISRPNLTFSTLTVSNMSPEDSSIYLCSVEGKGQGIGASNQPQHFGDGTRLSIL.

This chain uses TRBV6-5 with TRBJ2-1; 7 nucleotides align to TRBD1. The germline gives CDR1 MNHEY, CDR2 SVGAGI. The CDR3 extends over 14 amino acids. V dropped 6 bases and J dropped 4; count of bases not matched to a gene: 6. CDR3 coding DNA: TGTGCCAGCAGCATGCCGGGACAGTACAATGAGCAGTTCTTC. This codes for CASSMPGQYNEQFF.

The chain combines TRBV2 with TRBJ1-2, with D unclear. The CDR3 is 13 amino acids. Trimming shortened V by 2 bases and J by 4 bases, and 8 bases separated the two germline ends. The germline CDR1 and CDR2 sequences are SNHLY and FYNNEI. The CDR3 reads CASSESRSYGYTF. The CDR3, as DNA: TGTGCCAGCAGTGAAAGCCGGAGCTATGGCTACACCTTC.

This clone appeared once. This sequence joins TRBV7-9 and TRBJ2-1; no clear D gene. Germline V CDR1 and CDR2: SEHNR, FQNEAQ (reference sequence). Trimming cost V 5 bases and J 5 bases, with 10 bases left between them. There are 13 residues in the CDR3. CDR3: CASSLDSHNEQFF. The CDR3 DNA reads TGTGCCAGCAGCCTCGATAGCCACAATGAGCAGTTCTTC.

This clone was counted between two and nine times. This chain joins TRBV4-3 and TRBJ2-3; TRBD2 agrees at 7 bases. This CDR3 region has 16 residues. Losses at the gene ends were 4 bases for V and 2 bases for J; bases not matched to a gene: 9. Germline assignment: CDR1 LGHNA and CDR2 YSLEER. The CDR3 spells CASSPAGEGPTDTQYF. For the CDR3, the DNA is TGCGCCAGCAGCCCCGCCGGGGAGGGGCCCACAGATACGCAGTATTTT.

This clone was detected a few times. Other DNA sequences in the sample encode the same CDR3. The chain links TRBV29-1 to TRBJ2-7; 8 nucleotides align to TRBD1. The CDR3 is made up of 14 amino acids. The germline CDR1 and CDR2 sequences are SQVTM and ANQGSEA. Germline trimming cut 5 bases from V and 0 bases from J; bases unmatched to any gene: 6. CDR3 nucleotides: TGCAGCGTTAGGGACAGGCCCAACTCCTACGAGCAGTACTTC. As protein: CSVRDRPNSYEQYF.

This clone was recorded a few times. The CDR3 DNA reads TGTGCCATCAGTGAGTCCCCGCAGACTAATGAAAAACTGTTTTTT. This codes for CAISESPQTNEKLFF. The chain joins TRBV10-3 to TRBJ1-4, with D unclear. Germline CDR1 and CDR2: ENHRY and SYGVKD. V shed 0 bases and J shed 2 bases, with 7 bases lying between them. The CDR3 loop spans 15 amino acids.

The V and J genes are TRBV10-2 and TRBJ1-5; no clear D gene. V was cut by 6 bases and J by 8 bases, with 11 bases left in between. This CDR3 is 12 amino acids long. Germline CDR1 WSHSY, CDR2 SAAADI. The CDR3, as DNA: TGCGCCAGCAGAGATGGAGATGAGCCCCAGCATTTT. This encodes CASRDGDEPQHF.

This clone appeared a few times. This rearrangement joins TRBV5-6 to TRBJ2-3; TRBD2 matches 9 bases. With V trimmed by 4 bases and J by 2 bases, 5 bases remained unmatched. Germline lookup yields CDR1 SGHDT and CDR2 YYEEEE. The CDR3 is 15 residues long. The CDR3, as DNA: TGTGCCAGCAGCCCCTTAGCGGGGGCCACAGATACGCAGTATTTT. Its protein is CASSPLAGATDTQYF.